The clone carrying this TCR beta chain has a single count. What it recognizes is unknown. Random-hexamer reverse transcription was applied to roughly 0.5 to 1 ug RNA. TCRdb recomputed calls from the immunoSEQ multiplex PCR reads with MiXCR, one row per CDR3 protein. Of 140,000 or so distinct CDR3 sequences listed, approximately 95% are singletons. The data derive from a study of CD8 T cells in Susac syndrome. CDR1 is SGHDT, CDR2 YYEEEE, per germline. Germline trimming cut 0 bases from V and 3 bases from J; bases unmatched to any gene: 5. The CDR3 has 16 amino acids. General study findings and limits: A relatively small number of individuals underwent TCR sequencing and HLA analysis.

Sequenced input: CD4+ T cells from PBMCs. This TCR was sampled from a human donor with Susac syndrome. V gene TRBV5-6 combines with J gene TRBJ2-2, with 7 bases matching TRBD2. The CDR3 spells CASSLEGGGYTGELFF. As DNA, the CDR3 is TGTGCCAGCAGCTTGGAGGGCGGGGGATACACCGGGGAGCTGTTTTTT.